This TCR beta chain was sequenced in a study of siplizumab effects on memory and regulatory T cells. Generated by immunoSEQ multiplex PCR, the TCRdb table keeps only in-frame clones and is missing some. The repertoire has some 100,000 clones, roughly 93% of them found once; the top ten carry over 5%. This CDR3 contains 16 residues. Trimming took 5 bases from V and 0 from J, leaving 15 bases between them. The germline CDR1 and CDR2 sequences are SGHVS and FNYEAQ. Study-wide points: Whether proliferating Tregs in siplizumab cultures suppress was not functionally confirmed.

As concerns this clone: Its antigen remains unidentified.

The receptor was isolated from a human donor in good health. The rearrangement uses TRBV7-6 and TRBJ2-3, with D unclear. Sequenced material: CD8+ T cells sorted from blood. The CDR3 DNA sequence: TGTGCCAGCAGCCCCTCATGGACCCCTAGCACAGATACGCAGTATTTT. Amino acid sequence: CASSPSWTPSTDTQYF.